What follows are 18 T cell receptor beta chains derived from one specimen sequenced in a study of T cells after yellow fever vaccination. MiXCR was run by TCRdb on the 5' RACE reads, yielding one entry per CDR3 protein. The table lists 45,000 to 75,000 distinct CDR3 sequences, about 5% of them singletons. Source: PBMCs, either bulk or a sorted T-cell subset (CD4+, CD8+, memory, or dextramer-sorted; not recorded which), taken on the day of the yellow fever booster vaccination. The receptors here all came from a man aged 18 to 29 who received the YFV17D yellow fever vaccine.

The sample holds one count of this clonotype. The genes are TRBV5-1 and TRBJ2-1; 10 bases match TRBD2. Looked up from germline, CDR1 is SGHRS and CDR2 is YFSETQ. The V gene end was trimmed by 1 base and the J gene end by 4 bases; junction bases not matched to a gene: 2. This CDR3 is 15 amino acids long. The CDR3: CASSLLAGEYNEQFF. The CDR3, as DNA: TGCGCCAGCAGCTTGCTAGCGGGAGAGTACAATGAGCAGTTCTTC.

The J gene is TRBJ2-1, the V gene TRBV7-2; D uncertain. CDR3 size: 15 residues. The germline V gene encodes CDR1 SGHTA and CDR2 FQGNSA. The V and J ends lost 7 bases and 7 bases respectively, with 20 bases between them. The CDR3 coding sequence is TGTGCCAGCACCCCGATGAACGGCTTAAAGAATGAGCAGTTCTTC. It yields the protein CASTPMNGLKNEQFF.

The chain combines TRBV6-5 with TRBJ2-2; maybe TRBD2 (6 bases). Germline values: CDR1 MNHEY, CDR2 SVGAGI. The CDR3 is 16 amino acids. With 4 bases removed from V and 4 bases from J, the gap between germline ends came to 16 bases. This chain's CDR3 is CASSWEAGLGTGELFF. As DNA, the CDR3 is TGTGCCAGCAGTTGGGAGGCGGGGTTAGGCACCGGGGAGCTGTTTTTT.

The V gene is TRBV5-1, the J gene TRBJ2-7; a weak D match, TRBD1 (5 bases). Deletions cut 3 bases from V and 7 bases from J, with 8 bases between. The CDR3 totals 11 residues. Looked up from germline, CDR1 is SGHRS and CDR2 is YFSETQ. The CDR3: CASSSQGEQYF. DNA of the CDR3: TGCGCCAGCAGCTCGCAGGGAGAGCAGTACTTC.

This clonotype was observed a few times. This rearrangement joins TRBV7-9 to TRBJ2-2; maybe TRBD1 (7 bases). The germline V and J ends were trimmed by 5 bases and 4 bases, with 17 bases remaining between them. This CDR3 has 16 amino acids. Germline CDR1 SEHNR, CDR2 FQNEAQ (reference sequence). The CDR3 protein is CASSPRGRGVTGELFF. The CDR3 DNA follows: TGTGCCAGCAGCCCTAGGGGGCGCGGGGTCACCGGGGAGCTGTTTTTT.

The table lists this clonotype with a few counts. The J gene is TRBJ1-5, the V gene TRBV4-1; D is unclear. This CDR3 is built from 15 residues. CDR1 is MGHRA, CDR2 YSYEKL, per germline. Trimming pared 3 bases from V and 5 bases from J, leaving 14 bases between. CDR3 sequence: CASSQTVQEYQPQHF. The CDR3 DNA sequence: TGCGCCAGCAGCCAGACGGTACAAGAATATCAGCCCCAGCATTTT.

In this sample, this clonotype turned up many times. The chain combines TRBV6-5 with TRBJ1-2, with D unclear. CDR3 length: 15 residues. V lost 0 bases and J 8 bases, leaving 16 bases between the germline ends. The germline gives CDR1 MNHEY, CDR2 SVGAGI. The CDR3 coding sequence is TGTGCCAGCAGTTACTCCGCCAGCCTTACTGGAGGCTACACCTTC. Its protein product is CASSYSASLTGGYTF.

This clonotype was picked up many times. The chain combines TRBV9 with TRBJ1-2; 7 bases agree with TRBD1. This CDR3 spans 15 amino acids. Losses at the gene ends were 6 bases for V and 4 bases for J; bases not matched to a gene: 12. Germline V CDR1 and CDR2: SGDLS, YYNGEE. CDR3 protein: CASTLGGQVAYGYTF. In nucleotides, the CDR3 is TGTGCCAGCACCTTAGGCGGACAGGTGGCCTATGGCTACACCTTC.

A few counts support this clonotype. The chain employs TRBV5-5 and TRBJ1-5; D gene uncertain. CDR1 and CDR2 (germline): SGHKS, YYEKEE (reference sequence). V was shortened by 5 bases and J by 7 bases, with 10 bases between the two germline ends. CDR3 length: 12 residues. The CDR3 sequence: CASRAPGQPQHF. The CDR3 DNA reads as TGTGCCAGCAGGGCTCCCGGGCAGCCCCAGCATTTT.

This clonotype was recorded at least ten times. The V and J genes are TRBV5-5 and TRBJ1-1; D gene uncertain. Germline V gene sequence: CDR1 SGHKS, CDR2 YYEKEE (reference sequence). Between the trimmed V and J ends, which lost 0 bases and 0 bases, there was a span of 3 bases. The CDR3 totals 13 residues. The CDR3 DNA reads TGTGCCAGCAGCTTGGGAGTGAACACTGAAGCTTTCTTT. This gives the protein CASSLGVNTEAFF.

This clonotype has a count of ten or more. The chain couples TRBV29-1 to TRBJ1-2; 8 bases align to TRBD1. V was clipped by 8 bases and J by 0 bases; unmatched bases: 8. The CDR3 contains 14 residues. From germline, CDR1 is SQVTM and CDR2 ANQGSEA. The CDR3 reads CSTLDRAPNYGYTF. In DNA form, the CDR3 reads TGCAGCACGCTGGACAGGGCCCCTAACTATGGCTACACCTTC.

This clonotype was found a few times. The genes are TRBV7-9 and TRBJ1-4; D unresolved. Trimming cost V 1 base and J 8 bases, with 11 bases left between them. The CDR3 spans 14 residues. The V gene's germline CDR1 is SEHNR and CDR2 FQNEAQ (reference sequence). This CDR3 is CASSLVVGEEKLFF. In DNA form, the CDR3 reads TGTGCCAGCAGCTTAGTAGTAGGTGAAGAAAAACTGTTTTTT.

This clonotype was observed many times. The chain employs TRBV27 and TRBJ1-1; no definite D call. V lost 6 bases and J 0 bases, leaving 11 bases between the germline ends. Germline V gene sequence: CDR1 MNHEY, CDR2 SMNVEV (reference sequence). The CDR3 length is 14 residues. The CDR3 is CASSLYRMNTEAFF. CDR3 nucleotides: TGTGCCAGCAGCTTGTATCGGATGAACACTGAAGCTTTCTTT.

The table lists this clonotype with a few counts. The chain combines TRBV7-9 with TRBJ2-1; no clear D gene. The CDR3 loop spans 12 amino acids. Trimming removed 1 base from V and 7 bases from J, with 5 bases in between. Per germline, CDR1 SEHNR and CDR2 FQNEAQ (reference sequence). CDR3 sequence: CASSLGANEQFF. In DNA, the CDR3 is TGTGCCAGCAGCTTAGGAGCTAATGAGCAGTTCTTC.

This clonotype was seen ten or more times. V usage is TRBV4-1 and J usage is TRBJ2-7; D remains unclear. Trimming pared 0 bases from V and 2 bases from J, leaving 8 bases between. The CDR3 consists of 14 residues. The V gene's germline CDR1 is MGHRA and CDR2 YSYEKL. The CDR3 region is CASSQDTRAYEQYF. The CDR3 nucleotides read TGCGCCAGCAGCCAAGATACCCGTGCCTACGAGCAGTACTTC.

This clonotype was counted only a few times. J is TRBJ1-2 and V is TRBV9, with a possible D match to TRBD1 (6 bases). The CDR3 extends over 15 amino acids. The V gene's germline CDR1 is SGDLS and CDR2 YYNGEE. Deletions cut 4 bases from V and 0 bases from J, with 13 bases between. CDR3 in amino acids: CASSSEGVANYGYTF. The CDR3 DNA is TGTGCCAGCAGCTCAGAGGGGGTCGCTAACTATGGCTACACCTTC.

This clonotype showed up many times. The chain has TRBV6-5 and TRBJ2-1, with D unclear. Germline-derived CDR1 and CDR2 are MNHEY and SVGAGI. CDR3 length equals 16 residues. Trimming removed 4 bases at V and 0 bases at J, with 13 bases between. The CDR3 DNA reads TGTGCCAGCAGTTTACTTGACCCGAGCTCCTACAATGAGCAGTTCTTC. It is translated as CASSLLDPSSYNEQFF.

This clonotype was recorded a few times. The genes are TRBV27 and TRBJ2-1; 7 nucleotides align to TRBD2. The germline V gene has CDR1 MNHEY and CDR2 SMNVEV (reference sequence). The CDR3 contains 15 residues. J lost 0 bases, V lost 6 bases, and 5 bases had no gene match. In nucleotides, the CDR3 is TGTGCCAGCAGCCCTGGGGGGGGCTCCTACAATGAGCAGTTCTTC. It yields the protein CASSPGGGSYNEQFF.